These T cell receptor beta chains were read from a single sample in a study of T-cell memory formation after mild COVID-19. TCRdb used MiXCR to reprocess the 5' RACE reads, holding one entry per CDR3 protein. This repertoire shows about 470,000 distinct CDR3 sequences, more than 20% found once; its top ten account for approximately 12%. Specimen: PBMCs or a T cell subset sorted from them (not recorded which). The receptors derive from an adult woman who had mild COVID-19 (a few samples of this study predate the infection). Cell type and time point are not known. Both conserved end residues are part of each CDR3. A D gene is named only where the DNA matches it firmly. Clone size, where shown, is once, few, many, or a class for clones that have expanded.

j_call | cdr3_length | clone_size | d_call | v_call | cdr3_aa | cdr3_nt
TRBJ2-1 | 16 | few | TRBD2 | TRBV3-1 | CASSHDSGSSYNEQFF | TGTGCCAGCAGCCACGACAGCGGGAGCTCCTACAATGAGCAGTTCTTC
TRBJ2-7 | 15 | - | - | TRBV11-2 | CASSFQHQTGYEQYF | TGTGCCAGCAGCTTCCAACATCAAACAGGGTACGAGCAGTACTTC
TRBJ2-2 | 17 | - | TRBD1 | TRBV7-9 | CASSLAGTGGITGELFF | TGTGCCAGCAGCTTAGCGGGGACAGGGGGAATCACCGGGGAGCTGTTTTTT
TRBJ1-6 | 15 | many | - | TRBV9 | CASSVHQGLGSPLHF | TGTGCCAGCAGCGTACATCAGGGGTTGGGTTCACCCCTCCACTTT
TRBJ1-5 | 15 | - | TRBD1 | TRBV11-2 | CASSLDRGGNQPQHF | TGTGCCAGCAGCCTCGACAGGGGGGGAAATCAGCCCCAGCATTTT
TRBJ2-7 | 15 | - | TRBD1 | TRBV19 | CASSMAGTGLYEQYF | TGTGCCAGTAGTATGGCCGGGACAGGACTCTACGAGCAGTACTTC
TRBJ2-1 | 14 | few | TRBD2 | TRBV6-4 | CASGLAGGRGEQFF | TGTGCCAGCGGATTAGCGGGAGGTCGGGGTGAGCAGTTCTTC
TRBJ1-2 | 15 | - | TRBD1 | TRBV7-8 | CASSLAGQGNYGYTF | TGTGCCAGCAGCTTAGCTGGACAGGGGAACTATGGCTACACCTTC
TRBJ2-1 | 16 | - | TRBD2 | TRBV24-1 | CATSDWRGREHNEQFF | TGTGCCACCAGTGATTGGCGCGGGAGGGAGCACAATGAGCAGTTCTTC
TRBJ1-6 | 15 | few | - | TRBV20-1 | CSARAPDFYNSPLHF | TGCAGTGCTAGAGCCCCGGATTTCTATAATTCACCCCTCCACTTT
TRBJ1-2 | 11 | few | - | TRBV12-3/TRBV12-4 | CASTSSYGYTF | TGTGCCAGCACCTCCTCCTATGGCTACACCTTC
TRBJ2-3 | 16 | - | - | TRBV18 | CASSPPASPRTDTQYF | TGTGCCAGCTCACCACCGGCCAGTCCACGCACAGATACGCAGTATTTT
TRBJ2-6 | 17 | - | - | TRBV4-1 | CASSQDGYFSGANVLTF | TGCGCCAGCAGCCAAGACGGCTACTTCTCTGGGGCCAACGTCCTGACTTTC
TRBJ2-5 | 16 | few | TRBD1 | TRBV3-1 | CASSNRRTGRGETQYF | TGTGCCAGCAGCAACAGGAGGACAGGACGAGGGGAGACCCAGTACTTC
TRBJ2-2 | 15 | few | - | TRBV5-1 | CASSLSGQNTGELFF | TGCGCCAGCAGCTTATCGGGACAGAACACCGGGGAGCTGTTTTTT
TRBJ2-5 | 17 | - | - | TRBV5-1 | CASSPDPRQANGETQYF | TGCGCCAGCAGCCCAGACCCTCGACAGGCTAACGGGGAGACCCAGTACTTC
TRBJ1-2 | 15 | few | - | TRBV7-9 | CASSRAGTPNYGYTF | TGTGCCAGCAGTCGGGCGGGGACCCCGAACTATGGCTACACCTTC
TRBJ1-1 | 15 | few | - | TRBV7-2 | CASSLVGGDATEAFF | TGTGCCAGCAGCTTAGTGGGTGGGGACGCCACTGAAGCTTTCTTT
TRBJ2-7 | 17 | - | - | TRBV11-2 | CASSLDYRASSSYEQYF | TGTGCCAGCAGCTTAGATTATAGGGCTAGCTCCTCCTACGAGCAGTACTTC
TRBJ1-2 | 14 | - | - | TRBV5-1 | CASSFDGQNYGYTF | TGCGCCAGCAGCTTCGACGGCCAAAACTATGGCTACACCTTC
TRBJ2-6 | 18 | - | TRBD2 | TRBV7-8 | CASSRRTSGSSGANVLTF | TGTGCCAGCAGCCGCCGGACTAGCGGGAGTTCTGGGGCCAACGTCCTGACTTTC
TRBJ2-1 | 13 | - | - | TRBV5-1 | CATRDSTYNEQFF | TGCGCCACCCGGGACTCGACCTACAATGAGCAGTTCTTC
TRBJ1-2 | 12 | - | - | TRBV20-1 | CSARGSGGGYTF | TGCAGTGCTAGAGGAAGTGGCGGGGGCTACACCTTC
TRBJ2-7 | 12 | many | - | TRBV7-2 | CASSFSAYEQYF | TGTGCCAGCAGCTTTAGCGCCTACGAGCAGTACTTC
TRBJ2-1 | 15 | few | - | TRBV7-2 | CASSFGTRSYNEQFF | TGTGCCAGCAGCTTTGGGACCCGGTCCTACAATGAGCAGTTCTTC
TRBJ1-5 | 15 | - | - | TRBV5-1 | CASSLEPVSNQPQHF | TGCGCCAGCAGCTTGGAGCCGGTTAGCAATCAGCCCCAGCATTTT
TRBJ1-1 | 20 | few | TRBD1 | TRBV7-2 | CASSSGLLGQGAMTFTEAFF | TGTGCCAGCAGCTCCGGACTACTGGGACAGGGGGCAATGACGTTCACTGAAGCTTTCTTT
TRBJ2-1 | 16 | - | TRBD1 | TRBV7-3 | CASSLDRVFPYNEQFF | TGTGCCAGCAGCTTAGACAGGGTATTCCCTTACAATGAGCAGTTCTTC
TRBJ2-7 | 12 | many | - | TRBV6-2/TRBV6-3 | CASSYGQSEQYF | TGTGCCAGCAGTTATGGACAAAGCGAGCAGTACTTC
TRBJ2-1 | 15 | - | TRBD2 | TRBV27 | CASRARLATYNEQFF | TGTGCCAGCAGAGCGCGACTAGCGACCTACAATGAGCAGTTCTTC
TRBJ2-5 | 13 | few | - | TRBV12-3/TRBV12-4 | CASSFRGSETQYF | TGTGCCAGCAGTTTTCGGGGGTCGGAGACCCAGTACTTC
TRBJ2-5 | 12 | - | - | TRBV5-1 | CASSSKRETQYF | TGCGCCAGCAGCTCGAAAAGAGAGACCCAGTACTTC
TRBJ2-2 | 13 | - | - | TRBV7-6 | CASSLMENGELFF | TGTGCCAGCAGCTTAATGGAAAACGGGGAGCTGTTTTTT
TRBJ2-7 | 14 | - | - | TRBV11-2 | CASSLGLSGYEQYF | TGTGCCAGCAGCTTAGGCCTTAGCGGCTACGAGCAGTACTTC
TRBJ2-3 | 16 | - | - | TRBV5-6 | CASSLGLGGPGDTQYF | TGTGCCAGCAGCTTGGGTCTTGGGGGCCCTGGAGATACGCAGTATTTT
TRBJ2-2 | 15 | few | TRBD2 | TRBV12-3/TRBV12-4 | CASSFGLAGTGELFF | TGTGCCAGCAGTTTCGGCCTAGCGGGGACCGGGGAGCTGTTTTTT
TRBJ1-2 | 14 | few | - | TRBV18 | CASSPPGTAYGYTF | TGTGCCAGCTCACCTCCCGGGACGGCCTATGGCTACACCTTC
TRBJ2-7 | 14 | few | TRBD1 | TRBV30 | CAWTRGQGAGEQYF | TGTGCCTGGACAAGGGGACAGGGGGCGGGAGAGCAGTACTTC
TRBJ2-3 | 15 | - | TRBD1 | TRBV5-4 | CASSKTGGKTDTQYF | TGTGCCAGCAGCAAAACAGGGGGCAAGACAGATACGCAGTATTTT
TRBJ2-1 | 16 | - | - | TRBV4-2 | CASSQSTANSYNEQFF | TGTGCCAGCAGCCAATCAACGGCAAACTCCTACAATGAGCAGTTCTTC
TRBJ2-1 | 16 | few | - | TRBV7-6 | CASSLVAGTVSNEQFF | TGTGCCAGCAGCTTAGTCGCGGGTACGGTCTCCAATGAGCAGTTCTTC